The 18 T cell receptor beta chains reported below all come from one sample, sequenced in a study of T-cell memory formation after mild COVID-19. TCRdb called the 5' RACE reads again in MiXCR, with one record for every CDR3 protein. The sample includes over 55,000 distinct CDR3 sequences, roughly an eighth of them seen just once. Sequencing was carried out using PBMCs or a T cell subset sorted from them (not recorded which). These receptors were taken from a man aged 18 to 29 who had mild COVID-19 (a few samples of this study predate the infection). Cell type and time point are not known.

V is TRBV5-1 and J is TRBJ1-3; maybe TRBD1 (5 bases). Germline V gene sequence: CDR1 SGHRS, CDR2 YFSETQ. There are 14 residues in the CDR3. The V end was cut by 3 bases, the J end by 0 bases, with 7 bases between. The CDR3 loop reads CASSWGSSGNTIYF. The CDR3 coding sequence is TGCGCCAGCAGCTGGGGGAGCTCTGGAAACACCATATATTTT.

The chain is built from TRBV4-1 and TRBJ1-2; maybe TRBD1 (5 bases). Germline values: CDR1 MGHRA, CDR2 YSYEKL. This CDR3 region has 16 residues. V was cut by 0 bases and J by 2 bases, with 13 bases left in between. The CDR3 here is CASSQDPGGTNYGYTF. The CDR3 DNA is TGCGCCAGCAGCCAAGACCCCGGGGGAACGAACTATGGCTACACCTTC.

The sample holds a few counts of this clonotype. The CDR3 region has the DNA TGTGCCAGCAGCACGGACAGGGGGAACGAGCAGTACGTC. Translation gives CASSTDRGNEQYV. This chain joins TRBV7-8 and TRBJ2-7; 10 positions match TRBD1. This CDR3 has 13 residues. V dropped 5 bases and J dropped 5; count of bases not matched to a gene: 3. In germline, CDR1 is SGHVS, CDR2 FQNEAQ.

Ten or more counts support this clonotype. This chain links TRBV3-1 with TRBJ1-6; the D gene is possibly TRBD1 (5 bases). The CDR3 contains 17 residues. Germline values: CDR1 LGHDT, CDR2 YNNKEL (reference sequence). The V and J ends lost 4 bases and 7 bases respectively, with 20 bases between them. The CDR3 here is CASSPGNRGTVNSPLHF. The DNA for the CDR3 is TGTGCCAGCAGCCCCGGTAATAGGGGCACAGTAAATTCACCCCTCCACTTT.

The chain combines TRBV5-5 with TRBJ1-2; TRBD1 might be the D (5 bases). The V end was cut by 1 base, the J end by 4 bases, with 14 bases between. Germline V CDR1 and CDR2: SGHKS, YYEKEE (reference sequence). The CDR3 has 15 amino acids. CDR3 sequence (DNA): TGTGCCAGCAGCTTGTCCGGGACTTCTACCTATGGCTACACCTTC. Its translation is CASSLSGTSTYGYTF. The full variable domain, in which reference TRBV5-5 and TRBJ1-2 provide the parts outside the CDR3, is DAGVTQSPTHLIKTRGQQVTLRCSPISGHKSVSWYQQVLGQGPQFIFQYYEKEERGRGNFPDRFSARQFPNYSSELNVNALLLGDSALYLCASSLSGTSTYGYTFGSGTRLTVV.

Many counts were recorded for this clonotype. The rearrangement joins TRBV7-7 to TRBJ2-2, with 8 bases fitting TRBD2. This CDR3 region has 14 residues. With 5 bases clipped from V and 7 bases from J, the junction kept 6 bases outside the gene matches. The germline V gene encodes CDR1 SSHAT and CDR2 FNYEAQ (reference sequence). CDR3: CASSPTGGDGELFF. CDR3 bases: TGTGCCAGCAGCCCAACCGGGGGGGACGGGGAGCTGTTTTTT.

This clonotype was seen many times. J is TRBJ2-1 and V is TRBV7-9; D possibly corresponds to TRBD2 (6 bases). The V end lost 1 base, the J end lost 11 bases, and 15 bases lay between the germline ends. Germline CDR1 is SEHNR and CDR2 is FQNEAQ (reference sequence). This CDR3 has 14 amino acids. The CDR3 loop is CASSLVGTPNQQFF. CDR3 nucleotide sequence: TGTGCCAGCAGCTTAGTGGGGACTCCCAACCAGCAGTTCTTC.

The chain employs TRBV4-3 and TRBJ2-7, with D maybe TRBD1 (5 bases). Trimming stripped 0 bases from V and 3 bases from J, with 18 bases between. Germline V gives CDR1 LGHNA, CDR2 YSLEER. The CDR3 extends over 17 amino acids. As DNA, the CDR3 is TGCGCCAGCAGCCAAGAAACTGGGGCGGCCCAGGGCTACGAGCAGTACTTC. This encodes CASSQETGAAQGYEQYF.

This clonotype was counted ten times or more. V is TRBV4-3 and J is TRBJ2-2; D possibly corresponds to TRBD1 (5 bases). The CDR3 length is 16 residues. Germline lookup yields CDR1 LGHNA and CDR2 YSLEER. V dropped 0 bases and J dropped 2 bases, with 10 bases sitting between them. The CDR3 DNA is TGCGCCAGCAGCCAAGAAGGGGTTCGAAACACCGGGGAGCTGTTTTTT. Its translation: CASSQEGVRNTGELFF.

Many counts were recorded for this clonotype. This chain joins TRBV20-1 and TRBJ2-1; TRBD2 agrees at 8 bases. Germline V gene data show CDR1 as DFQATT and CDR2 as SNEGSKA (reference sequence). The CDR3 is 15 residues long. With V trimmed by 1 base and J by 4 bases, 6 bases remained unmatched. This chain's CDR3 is CSARVQAGEYNEQFF. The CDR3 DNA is TGCAGTGCTAGAGTGCAAGCGGGGGAGTACAATGAGCAGTTCTTC.

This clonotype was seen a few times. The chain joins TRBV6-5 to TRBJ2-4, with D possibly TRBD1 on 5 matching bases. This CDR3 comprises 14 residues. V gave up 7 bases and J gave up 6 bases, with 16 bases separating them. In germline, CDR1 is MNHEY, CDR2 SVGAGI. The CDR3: CASKLQGRGNIQYF. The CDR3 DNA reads TGTGCCAGCAAACTTCAGGGCCGAGGAAACATTCAGTACTTC.

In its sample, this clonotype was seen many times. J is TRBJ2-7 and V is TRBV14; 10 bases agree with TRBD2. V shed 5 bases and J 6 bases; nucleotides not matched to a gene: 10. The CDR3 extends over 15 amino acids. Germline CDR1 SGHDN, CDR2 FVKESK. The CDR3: CASSGPASGGAEQYF. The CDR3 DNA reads TGTGCCAGCAGCGGTCCCGCAAGCGGGGGGGCCGAGCAGTACTTC.

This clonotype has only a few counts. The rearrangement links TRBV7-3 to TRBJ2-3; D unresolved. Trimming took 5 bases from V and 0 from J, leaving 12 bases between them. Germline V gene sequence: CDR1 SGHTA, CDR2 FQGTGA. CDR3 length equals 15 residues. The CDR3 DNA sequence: TGTGCCAGCAGCCTCGACCCGGCTAGCACAGATACGCAGTATTTT. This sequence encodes CASSLDPASTDTQYF.

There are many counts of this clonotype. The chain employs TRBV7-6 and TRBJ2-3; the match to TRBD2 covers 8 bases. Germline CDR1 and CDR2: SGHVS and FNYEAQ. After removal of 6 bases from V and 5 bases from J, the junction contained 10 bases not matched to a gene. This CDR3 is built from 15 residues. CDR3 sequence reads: CASSSRGGHGDTQYF. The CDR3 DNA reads TGTGCCAGCAGTTCCCGGGGGGGGCACGGAGATACGCAGTATTTT.

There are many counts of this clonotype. The CDR3 region has the DNA TGTGCCAGCAGCTTCTTAGGTCGCACAGATACGCAGTATTTT. Its protein is CASSFLGRTDTQYF. This rearrangement joins TRBV7-2 to TRBJ2-3; D call uncertain. CDR3 length: 14 residues. Trimming removed 3 bases from V and 1 base from J, with 8 bases in between. Germline values: CDR1 SGHTA, CDR2 FQGNSA.

CDR3 region: CASSTIGQPSYGYTF. DNA for the CDR3: TGTGCCAGCAGCACAATTGGACAACCCTCCTATGGCTACACCTTC. This chain connects TRBV7-2 to TRBJ1-2, with D perhaps matching TRBD1 (5 bases). V lost 5 bases and J 4 bases, leaving 17 bases between the germline ends. CDR1 SGHTA and CDR2 FQGNSA come from the germline V gene. The CDR3 runs to 15 residues. Filled out from reference TRBV7-2 and TRBJ1-2, the complete variable domain reads GAGVSQSPSNKVTEKGKDVELRCDPISGHTALYWYRQSLGQGLEFLIYFQGNSAPDKSGLPSDRFSAERTGGSVSTLTIQRTQQEDSAVYLCASSTIGQPSYGYTFGSGTRLTVV.

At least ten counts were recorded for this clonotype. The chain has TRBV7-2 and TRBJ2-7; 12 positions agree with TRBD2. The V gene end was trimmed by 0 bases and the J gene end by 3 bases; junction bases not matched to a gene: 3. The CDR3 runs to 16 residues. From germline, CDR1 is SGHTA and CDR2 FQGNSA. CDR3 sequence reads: CASSLAASGGDYEQYF. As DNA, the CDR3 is TGTGCCAGCAGCTTAGCCGCTAGCGGGGGGGACTACGAGCAGTACTTC.

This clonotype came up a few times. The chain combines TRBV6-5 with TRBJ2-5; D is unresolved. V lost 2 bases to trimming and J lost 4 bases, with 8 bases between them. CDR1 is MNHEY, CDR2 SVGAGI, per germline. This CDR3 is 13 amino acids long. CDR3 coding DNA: TGTGCCAGCAGTTACCACGGTACAGAGACCCAGTACTTC. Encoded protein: CASSYHGTETQYF.